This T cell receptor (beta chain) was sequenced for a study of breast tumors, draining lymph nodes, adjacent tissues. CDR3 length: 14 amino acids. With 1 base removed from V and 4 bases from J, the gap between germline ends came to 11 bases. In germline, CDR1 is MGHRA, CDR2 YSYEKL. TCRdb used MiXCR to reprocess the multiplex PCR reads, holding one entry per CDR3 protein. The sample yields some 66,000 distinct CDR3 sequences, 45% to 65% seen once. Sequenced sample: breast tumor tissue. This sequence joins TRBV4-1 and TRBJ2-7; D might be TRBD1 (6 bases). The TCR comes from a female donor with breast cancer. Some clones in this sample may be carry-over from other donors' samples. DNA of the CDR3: TGCGCCAGCAGCCAAGTGCCCAGGGGATACGAGCAGTACTTC. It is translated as CASSQVPRGYEQYF.